A selection of T cell receptor beta chains follows, all from one sample in a study of spatial heterogeneity in lung cancer. TCRdb ran MiXCR on the 5' RACE reads and lists one entry per CDR3 protein. The repertoire holds about 120,000 distinct CDR3 sequences, with 9% to 15% as singletons. The material was PBMCs, obtained at follow-up. The receptors were gathered from a male donor with early-stage non-small cell lung cancer. Each CDR3 is given with its conserved first and last residue. The D gene is left open where the match is weak. A clone size is listed for some rows: how often the clone was seen (once, few, many), or a class if it is expanded.

many TRBD1 TRBJ1-6 TRBV3-1 CASSTGTGRNSPLHF TGTGCCAGCAGCACCGGGACAGGGAGGAATTCACCCCTCCACTTT
- TRBD2 TRBJ2-3 TRBV10-3 CAIKRGFDTDTQYF TGTGCCATCAAGCGGGGGTTCGACACAGATACGCAGTATTTT
few - TRBJ1-4 TRBV6-6 CASRTGATNEKLFF TGTGCCAGCAGGACAGGTGCAACTAATGAAAAACTGTTTTTT
many - TRBJ2-1 TRBV7-3 CASSLMADNEQFF TGTGCCAGCAGCTTAATGGCGGACAATGAGCAGTTCTTC
- - TRBJ1-1 TRBV7-2 CASSLLRGTEAFF TGTGCCAGCAGCTTACTACGGGGGACTGAAGCTTTCTTT
few - TRBJ2-1 TRBV5-1 CASRAAGQYNEQFF TGCGCCAGCAGGGCAGCCGGGCAGTACAATGAGCAGTTCTTC
few - TRBJ2-3 TRBV7-6 CASSFFDGASTDTQYF TGTGCCAGCAGCTTCTTCGACGGAGCAAGCACAGATACGCAGTATTTT
- TRBD1 TRBJ1-3 TRBV6-1 CASSRGRTGASSGNTIYF TGTGCCAGCAGCCGGGGTAGGACAGGGGCTAGCTCTGGAAACACCATATATTTT
- TRBD1 TRBJ2-7 TRBV20-1 CSAGGTGTYEQYF TGCAGTGCTGGTGGGACAGGTACCTACGAGCAGTACTTC
few - TRBJ1-1 TRBV4-3 CASSQALAGNTEAFF TGCGCCAGCAGCCAAGCTCTCGCAGGGAACACTGAAGCTTTCTTT
- - TRBJ2-7 TRBV7-9 CASSLKAGGTYSYEQYF TGTGCCAGCAGCTTAAAGGCCGGGGGAACGTACTCCTACGAGCAGTACTTC
many - TRBJ2-5 TRBV28 CASSSSGPMETQYF TGTGCCAGCAGCTCGAGCGGGCCGATGGAGACCCAGTACTTC
- - TRBJ1-3 TRBV3-1 CASSHPEAGNTIYF TGTGCCAGCAGCCATCCTGAGGCTGGAAACACCATATATTTT
many TRBD2 TRBJ2-5 TRBV9 CASSEGRDQETQYF TGTGCCAGCAGCGAGGGGAGGGATCAAGAGACCCAGTACTTC
- - TRBJ1-6 TRBV4-2 CASSQGARGNSPLHF TGTGCCAGCAGCCAAGGGGCCAGGGGAAATTCACCCCTCCACTTT
few - TRBJ2-5 TRBV6-5 CASSYYREETQYF TGTGCCAGCAGTTATTACAGGGAAGAGACCCAGTACTTC
few - TRBJ2-3 TRBV7-9 CASSSGGEPLSTDTQYF TGTGCCAGCAGCTCAGGCGGGGAACCCCTTAGCACAGATACGCAGTATTTT
few TRBD1 TRBJ1-1 TRBV10-3 CAISETGQGDTEAFF TGTGCCATCAGTGAGACCGGACAGGGGGACACTGAAGCTTTCTTT
many TRBD1 TRBJ1-3 TRBV12-3/TRBV12-4 CASSLRGGAGNTIYF TGTGCCAGCAGTTTAAGAGGGGGCGCTGGAAACACCATATATTTT
many - TRBJ2-3 TRBV29-1 CSGDSWGTDTQYF TGCAGCGGTGACAGCTGGGGTACAGATACGCAGTATTTT
- TRBD2 TRBJ2-2 TRBV28 CASSVQRDSRELFF TGTGCCAGCAGTGTCCAGCGGGACTCACGGGAGCTGTTTTTT
few - TRBJ1-4 TRBV7-9 CASSLSAGKLFF TGTGCCAGCAGTCTCTCGGCTGGAAAACTGTTTTTT
many - TRBJ2-1 TRBV5-1 CASTRLDEQFF TGCGCCAGCACCCGCCTGGATGAGCAGTTCTTC
few TRBD2 TRBJ2-2 TRBV5-1 CASSLAGANTGELFF TGCGCCAGCAGCCTAGCGGGGGCCAACACCGGGGAGCTGTTTTTT
many TRBD1 TRBJ2-7 TRBV20-1 CSARDRGLDEQYF TGCAGTGCTCGGGACAGGGGGCTGGATGAGCAGTACTTC
- - TRBJ1-4 TRBV12-3/TRBV12-4 CASSFMVTNEKLFF TGTGCCAGCTCCTTCATGGTAACTAATGAAAAACTGTTTTTT
many TRBD1 TRBJ1-1 TRBV29-1 CSVALSTGHTEAFF TGCAGCGTTGCTCTTTCGACAGGGCACACTGAAGCTTTCTTT